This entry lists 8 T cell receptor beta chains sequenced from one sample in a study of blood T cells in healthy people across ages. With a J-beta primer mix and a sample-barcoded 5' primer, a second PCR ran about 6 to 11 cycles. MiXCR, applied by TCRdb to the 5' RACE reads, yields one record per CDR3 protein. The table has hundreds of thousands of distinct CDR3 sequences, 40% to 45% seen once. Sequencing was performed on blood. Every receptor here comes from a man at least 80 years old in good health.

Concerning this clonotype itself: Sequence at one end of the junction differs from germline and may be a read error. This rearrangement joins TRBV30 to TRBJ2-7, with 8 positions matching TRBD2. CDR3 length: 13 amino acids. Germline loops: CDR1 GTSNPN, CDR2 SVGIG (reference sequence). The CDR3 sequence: CVWSGSIYNEQYF. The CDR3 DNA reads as TGTGTCTGGAGCGGGAGTATTTACAATGAGCAGTACTTC. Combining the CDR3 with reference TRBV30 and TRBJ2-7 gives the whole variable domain SQTIHQWPATLVQPVGSPLSLECTVEGTSNPNLYWYRQAAGRGLQLLFYSVGIGQISSEVPQNLSASRPQDRQFILSSKKLLLSDSGFYLCVWSGSIYNEQYFGPGTRLTVT.

The CDR3 loop reads CASSLGSFQETQYF. In DNA, the CDR3 is TGTGCCAGCAGCTTGGGTAGTTTTCAAGAGACCCAGTACTTC. The chain carries TRBV5-6 and TRBJ2-5; the D is unclear. The CDR3 contains 14 residues. CDR1 and CDR2 (germline): SGHDT, YYEEEE. The V end was cut by 0 bases, the J end by 2 bases, with 8 bases between.

The chain's CDR3 is CAWRDPGLQVNTQYF. CDR3 sequence (DNA): TGTGCCTGGAGGGACCCGGGACTCCAGGTCAATACGCAGTATTTT. V and J are TRBV30 and TRBJ2-3; D possibly corresponds to TRBD2 (6 bases). The CDR3 extends over 15 amino acids. Germline CDR1 GTSNPN, CDR2 SVGIG (reference sequence). V was trimmed by 3 bases and J by 7 bases, leaving 20 bases between them.

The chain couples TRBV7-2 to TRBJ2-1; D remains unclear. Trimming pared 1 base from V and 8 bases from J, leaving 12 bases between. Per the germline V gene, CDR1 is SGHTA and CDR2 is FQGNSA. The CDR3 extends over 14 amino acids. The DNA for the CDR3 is TGTGCCAGCAGCTTAGATCGGGTAGGAGATGAGCAGTTCTTC. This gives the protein CASSLDRVGDEQFF.

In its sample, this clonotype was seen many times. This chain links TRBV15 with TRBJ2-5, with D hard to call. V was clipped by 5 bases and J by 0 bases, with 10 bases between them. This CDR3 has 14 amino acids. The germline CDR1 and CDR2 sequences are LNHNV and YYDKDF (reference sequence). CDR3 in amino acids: CATSGSANQETQYF. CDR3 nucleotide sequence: TGTGCCACCAGCGGAAGCGCTAACCAAGAGACCCAGTACTTC.

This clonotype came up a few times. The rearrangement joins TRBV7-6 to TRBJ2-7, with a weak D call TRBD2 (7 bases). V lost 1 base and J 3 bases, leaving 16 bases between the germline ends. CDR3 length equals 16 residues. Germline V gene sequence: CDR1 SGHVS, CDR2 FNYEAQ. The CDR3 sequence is CASSLGGGAGGYEQYF. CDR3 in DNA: TGTGCCAGCAGCTTAGGAGGGGGGGCAGGAGGCTACGAGCAGTACTTC.

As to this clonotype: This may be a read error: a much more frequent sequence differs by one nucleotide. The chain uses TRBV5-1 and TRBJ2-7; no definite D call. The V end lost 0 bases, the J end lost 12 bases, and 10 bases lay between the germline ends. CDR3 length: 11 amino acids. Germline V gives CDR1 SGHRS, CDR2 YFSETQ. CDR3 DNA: TGCGCCAGCAGCTTGGGCCATGTGCGGTACTTC. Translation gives CASSLGHVRYF.

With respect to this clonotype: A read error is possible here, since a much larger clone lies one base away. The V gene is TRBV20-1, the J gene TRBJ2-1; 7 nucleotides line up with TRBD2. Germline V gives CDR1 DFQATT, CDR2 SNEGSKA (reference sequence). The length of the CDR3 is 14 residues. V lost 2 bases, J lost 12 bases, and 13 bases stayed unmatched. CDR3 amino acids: CSARMSGAVGGQFF. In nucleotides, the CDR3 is TGCAGTGCTAGAATGAGCGGGGCTGTGGGGGGGCAGTTCTTC.